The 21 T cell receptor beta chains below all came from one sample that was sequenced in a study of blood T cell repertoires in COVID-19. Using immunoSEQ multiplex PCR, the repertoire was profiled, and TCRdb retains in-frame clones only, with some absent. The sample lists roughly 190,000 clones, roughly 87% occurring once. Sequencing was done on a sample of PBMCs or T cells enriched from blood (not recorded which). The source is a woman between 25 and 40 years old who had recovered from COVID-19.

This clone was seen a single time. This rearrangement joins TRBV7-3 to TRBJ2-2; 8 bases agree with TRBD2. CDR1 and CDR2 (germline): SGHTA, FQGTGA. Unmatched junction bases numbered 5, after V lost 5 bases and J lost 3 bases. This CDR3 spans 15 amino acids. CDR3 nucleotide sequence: TGTGCCAGCAGCGCCTCGGGGGGGGACACCGGGGAGCTGTTTTTT. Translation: CASSASGGDTGELFF.

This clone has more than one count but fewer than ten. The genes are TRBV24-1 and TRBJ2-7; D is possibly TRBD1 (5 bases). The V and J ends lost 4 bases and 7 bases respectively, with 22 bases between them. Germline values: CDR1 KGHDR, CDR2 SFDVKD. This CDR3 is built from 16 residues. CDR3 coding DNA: TGTGCCACCAGTGAAGGGGAAAACAGCTTGTCGTGGGAGCAGTACTTC. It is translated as CATSEGENSLSWEQYF.

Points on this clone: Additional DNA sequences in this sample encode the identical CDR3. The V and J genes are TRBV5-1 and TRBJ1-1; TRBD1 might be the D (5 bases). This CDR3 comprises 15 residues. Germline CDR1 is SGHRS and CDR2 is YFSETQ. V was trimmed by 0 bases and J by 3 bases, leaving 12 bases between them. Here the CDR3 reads CASSLAQGQDTEAFF. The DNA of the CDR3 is TGCGCCAGCAGCTTGGCCCAGGGCCAGGACACTGAAGCTTTCTTT.

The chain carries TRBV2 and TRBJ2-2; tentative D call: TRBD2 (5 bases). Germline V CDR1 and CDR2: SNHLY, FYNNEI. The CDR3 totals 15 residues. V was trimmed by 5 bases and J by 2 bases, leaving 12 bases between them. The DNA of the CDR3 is TGTGCCAGCAGTCTTAGGCGGGTTAACACCGGGGAGCTGTTTTTT. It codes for CASSLRRVNTGELFF.

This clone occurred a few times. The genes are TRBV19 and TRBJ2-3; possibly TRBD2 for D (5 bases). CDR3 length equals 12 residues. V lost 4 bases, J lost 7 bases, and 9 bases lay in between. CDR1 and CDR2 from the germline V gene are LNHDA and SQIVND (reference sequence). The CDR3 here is CASSKLGNTQYF. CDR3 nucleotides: TGTGCCAGTAGTAAACTAGGGAATACGCAGTATTTT.

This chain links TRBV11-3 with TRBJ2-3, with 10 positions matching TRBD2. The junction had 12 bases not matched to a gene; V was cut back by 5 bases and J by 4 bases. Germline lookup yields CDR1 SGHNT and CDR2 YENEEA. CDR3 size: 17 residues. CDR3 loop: CASSLGALAGEADTQYF. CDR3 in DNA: TGTGCCAGCAGCCTAGGGGCCCTAGCGGGGGAGGCAGATACGCAGTATTTT.

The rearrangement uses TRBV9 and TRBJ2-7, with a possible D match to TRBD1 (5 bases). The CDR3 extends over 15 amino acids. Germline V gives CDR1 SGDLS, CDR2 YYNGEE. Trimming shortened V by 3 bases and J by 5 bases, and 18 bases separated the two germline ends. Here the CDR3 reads CASSAAGQGFNEQYF. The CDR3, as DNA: TGTGCCAGCAGCGCAGCAGGGCAGGGATTCAACGAGCAGTACTTC.

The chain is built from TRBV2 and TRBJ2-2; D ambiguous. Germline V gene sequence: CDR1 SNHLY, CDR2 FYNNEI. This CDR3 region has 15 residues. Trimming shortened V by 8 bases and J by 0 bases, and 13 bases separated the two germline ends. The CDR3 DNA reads TGTGCCAGCCAAGGTGACACCTCGAACACCGGGGAGCTGTTTTTT. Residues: CASQGDTSNTGELFF. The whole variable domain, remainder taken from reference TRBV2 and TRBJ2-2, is EPEVTQTPSHQVTQMGQEVILRCVPISNHLYFYWYRQILGQKVEFLVSFYNNEISEKSEIFDDQFSVERPDGSNFTLKIRSTKLEDSAMYFCASQGDTSNTGELFFGEGSRLTVL.

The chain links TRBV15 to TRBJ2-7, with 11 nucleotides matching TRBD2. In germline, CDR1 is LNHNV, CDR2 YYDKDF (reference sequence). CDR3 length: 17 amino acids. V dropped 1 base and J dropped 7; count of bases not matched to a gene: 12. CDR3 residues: CATSRAYLAGGPGEQYF. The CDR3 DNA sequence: TGTGCCACCAGCAGAGCCTATTTAGCGGGAGGGCCGGGGGAGCAGTACTTC.

The CDR3: CSVEDAAGDLQNTEAFF. The CDR3 bases are TGCAGCGTTGAAGATGCGGCAGGGGACCTACAGAACACTGAAGCTTTCTTT. The V gene is TRBV29-1, the J gene TRBJ1-1; TRBD1 is a possible D gene (6 bases). V was pared by 0 bases and J by 1 base, with 18 bases between. Germline V gene data show CDR1 as SQVTM and CDR2 as ANQGSEA. CDR3 length equals 17 residues. The full variable domain, rest sourced from reference TRBV29-1 and TRBJ1-1, is SAVISQKPSRDICQRGTSLTIQCQVDSQVTMMFWYRQQPGQSLTLIATANQGSEATYESGFVIDKFPISRPNLTFSTLTVSNMSPEDSSIYLCSVEDAAGDLQNTEAFFGQGTRLTVV.

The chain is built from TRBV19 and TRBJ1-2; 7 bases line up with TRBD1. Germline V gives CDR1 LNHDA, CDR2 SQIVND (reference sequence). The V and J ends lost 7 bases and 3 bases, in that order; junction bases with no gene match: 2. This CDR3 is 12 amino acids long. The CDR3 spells CASIGTDYGYTF. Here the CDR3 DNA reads TGTGCCAGTATCGGGACAGACTATGGCTACACCTTC.

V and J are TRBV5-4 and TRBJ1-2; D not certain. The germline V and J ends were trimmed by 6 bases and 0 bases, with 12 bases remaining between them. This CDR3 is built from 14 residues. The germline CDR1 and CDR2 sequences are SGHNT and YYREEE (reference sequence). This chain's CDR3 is CASTVTTANYGYTF. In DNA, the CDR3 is TGTGCCAGCACTGTAACCACGGCTAACTATGGCTACACCTTC.

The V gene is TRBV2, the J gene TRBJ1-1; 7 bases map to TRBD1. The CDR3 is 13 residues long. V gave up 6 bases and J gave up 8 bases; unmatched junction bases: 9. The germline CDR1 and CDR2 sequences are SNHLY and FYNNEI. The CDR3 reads CASRGTAGVEAFF. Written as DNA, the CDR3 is TGTGCCAGCAGAGGGACAGCCGGGGTCGAAGCTTTCTTT.

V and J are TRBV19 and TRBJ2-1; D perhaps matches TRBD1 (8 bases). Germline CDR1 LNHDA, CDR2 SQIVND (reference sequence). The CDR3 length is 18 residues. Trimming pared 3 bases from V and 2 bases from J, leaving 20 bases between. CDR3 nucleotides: TGTGCCAGTAGTATCTCCGCAACAGGGGGGGGGCCCTACAATGAGCAGTTCTTC. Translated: CASSISATGGGPYNEQFF.

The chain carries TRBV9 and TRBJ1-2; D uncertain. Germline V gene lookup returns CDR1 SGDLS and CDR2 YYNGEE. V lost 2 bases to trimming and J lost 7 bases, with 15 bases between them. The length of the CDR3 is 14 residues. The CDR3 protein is CASSVDPGVSGYTF. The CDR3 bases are TGTGCCAGCAGCGTCGACCCAGGCGTCAGTGGCTACACCTTC.

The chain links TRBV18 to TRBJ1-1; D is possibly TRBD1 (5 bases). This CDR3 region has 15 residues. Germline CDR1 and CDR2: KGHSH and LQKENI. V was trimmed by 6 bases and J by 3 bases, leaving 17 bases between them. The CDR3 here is CASSSSGVTDTEAFF. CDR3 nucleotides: TGTGCCAGCTCTTCGTCGGGGGTGACGGACACTGAAGCTTTCTTT.

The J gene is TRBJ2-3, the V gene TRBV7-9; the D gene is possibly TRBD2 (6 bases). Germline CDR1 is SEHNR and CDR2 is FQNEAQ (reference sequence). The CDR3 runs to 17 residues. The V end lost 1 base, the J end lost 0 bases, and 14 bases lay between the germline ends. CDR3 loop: CASSLGRRGTSTDTQYF. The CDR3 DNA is TGTGCCAGCAGCTTAGGACGGCGGGGCACTAGCACAGATACGCAGTATTTT.

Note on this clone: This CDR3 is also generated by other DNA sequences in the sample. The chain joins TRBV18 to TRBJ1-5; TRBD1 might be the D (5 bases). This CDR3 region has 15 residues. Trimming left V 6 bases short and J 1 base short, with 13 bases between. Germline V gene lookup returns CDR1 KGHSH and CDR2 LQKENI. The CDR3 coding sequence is TGTGCCAGCTCCCCGCAAGGGGCCAGCAATCAGCCCCAGCATTTT. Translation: CASSPQGASNQPQHF.

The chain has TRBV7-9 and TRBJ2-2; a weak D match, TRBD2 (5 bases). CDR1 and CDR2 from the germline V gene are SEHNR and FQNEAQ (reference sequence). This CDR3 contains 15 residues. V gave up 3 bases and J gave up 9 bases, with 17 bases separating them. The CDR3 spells CASSLTFSVDWELFF. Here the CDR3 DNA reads TGTGCCAGCAGCTTGACCTTTAGCGTTGACTGGGAGCTGTTTTTT.

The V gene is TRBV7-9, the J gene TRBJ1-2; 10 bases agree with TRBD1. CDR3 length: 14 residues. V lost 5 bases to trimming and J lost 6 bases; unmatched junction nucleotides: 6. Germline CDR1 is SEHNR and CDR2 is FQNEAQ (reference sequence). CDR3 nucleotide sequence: TGTGCCAGCAGCACTCAGGGACAGGGGCATGGCTACACCTTC. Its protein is CASSTQGQGHGYTF.

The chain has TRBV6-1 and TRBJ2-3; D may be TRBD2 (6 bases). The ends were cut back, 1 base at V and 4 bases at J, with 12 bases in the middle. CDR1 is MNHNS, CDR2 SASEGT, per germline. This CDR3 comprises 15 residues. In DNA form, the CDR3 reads TGTGCCAGCAGTGAAGACCCTGCGGGATCAGATACGCAGTATTTT. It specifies CASSEDPAGSDTQYF.